Reported below is one TCR beta chain. Original data processing: Cell counts per sample came from amplifying reference gene primers. Profiled with immunoSEQ multiplex PCR; TCRdb holds only in-frame clones, not every one. V, J and clone size are those of that table, while D and trimming were read from the DNA. This table holds about 370,000 clones, roughly nine tenths found once. This record comes from a study of blood T cell repertoires in COVID-19. At the level of the study: The United States, Italy and Spain provided the acute and convalescent COVID-19 samples. T cells, B-cell-depleted T cells, or PBMCs supplied cDNA or gDNA.

Residents of 24 US areas, aged about 18 to 89 years, made up the participants. The source of this sequence is a woman aged 30 to 39 who had recovered from COVID-19. The sample comprised PBMCs or T cells enriched from blood (not recorded which).

The CDR3 loop is CAWSVGRTSGTQYF. The CDR3 DNA reads as TGTGCCTGGAGCGTGGGCAGGACATCCGGCACGCAGTATTTT. This chain connects TRBV30 to TRBJ2-3; D might be TRBD1 (5 bases). Germline V gene sequence: CDR1 GTSNPN, CDR2 SVGIG (reference sequence). Deletions cut 3 bases from V and 9 bases from J, with 19 bases between. This CDR3 comprises 14 residues.